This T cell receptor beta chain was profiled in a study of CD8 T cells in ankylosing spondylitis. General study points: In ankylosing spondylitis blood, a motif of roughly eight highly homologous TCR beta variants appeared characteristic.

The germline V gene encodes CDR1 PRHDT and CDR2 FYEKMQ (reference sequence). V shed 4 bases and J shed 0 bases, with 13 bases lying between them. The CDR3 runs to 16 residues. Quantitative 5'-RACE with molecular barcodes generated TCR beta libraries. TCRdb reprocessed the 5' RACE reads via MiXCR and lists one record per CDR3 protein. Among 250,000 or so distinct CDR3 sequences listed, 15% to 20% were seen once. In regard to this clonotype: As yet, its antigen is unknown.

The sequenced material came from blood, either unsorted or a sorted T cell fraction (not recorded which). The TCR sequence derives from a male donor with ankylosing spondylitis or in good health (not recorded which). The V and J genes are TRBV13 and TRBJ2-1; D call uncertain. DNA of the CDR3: TGTGCCAGCAGCTCGCGACAAGTTAGCTCCTACAATGAGCAGTTCTTC. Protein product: CASSSRQVSSYNEQFF.